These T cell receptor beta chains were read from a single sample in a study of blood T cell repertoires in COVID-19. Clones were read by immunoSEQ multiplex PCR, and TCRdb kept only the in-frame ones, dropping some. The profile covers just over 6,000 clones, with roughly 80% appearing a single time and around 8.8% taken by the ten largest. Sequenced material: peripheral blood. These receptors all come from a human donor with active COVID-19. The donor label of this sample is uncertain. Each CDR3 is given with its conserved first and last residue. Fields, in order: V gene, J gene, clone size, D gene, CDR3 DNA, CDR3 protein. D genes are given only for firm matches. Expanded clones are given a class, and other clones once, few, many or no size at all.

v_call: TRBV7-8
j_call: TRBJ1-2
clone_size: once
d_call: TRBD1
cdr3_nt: TGTGCCAGCAGCCCACCTGGGCAGGGGGCCGTTGTCTATGGCTACACCTTC
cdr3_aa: CASSPPGQGAVVYGYTF

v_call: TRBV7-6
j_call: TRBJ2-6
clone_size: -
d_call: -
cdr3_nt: TGTGCCAGCAGCCTACAGTCCTCTGGGGCCAACGTCCTGACTTTC
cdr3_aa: CASSLQSSGANVLTF

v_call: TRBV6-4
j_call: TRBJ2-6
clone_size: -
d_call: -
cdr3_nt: TGTGCCAGCAGTGAAGAGGTTGGGGCCAACGTCCTGACTTTC
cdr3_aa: CASSEEVGANVLTF

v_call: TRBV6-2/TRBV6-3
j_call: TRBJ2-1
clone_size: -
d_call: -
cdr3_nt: TGTGCCAGCAGTTACTCGAGAAGAAATGAGCAGTTCTTC
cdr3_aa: CASSYSRRNEQFF

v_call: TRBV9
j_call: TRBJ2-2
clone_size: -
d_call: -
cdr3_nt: TGTGCCAGCAGCTCGGAGTGGAACGGGGAGCTGTTTTTT
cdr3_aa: CASSSEWNGELFF

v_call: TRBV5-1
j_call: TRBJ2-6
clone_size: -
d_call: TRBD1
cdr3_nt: TGCGCCAGCAGCGAGGGGGACAGGGGGGGGGCCTCTGGGGCCAACGTCCTGACTTTC
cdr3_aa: CASSEGDRGGASGANVLTF

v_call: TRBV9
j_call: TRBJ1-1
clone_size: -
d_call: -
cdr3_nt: TGTGCCAGCAGCGTAGGGCCCCGGTCCGGGGGGGTGGACACTGAAGCTTTCTTT
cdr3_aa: CASSVGPRSGGVDTEAFF

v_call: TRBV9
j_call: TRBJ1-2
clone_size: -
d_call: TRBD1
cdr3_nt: TGTGCCAGCAGCGGGCGACAGGGCTATGGCTACACCTTC
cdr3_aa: CASSGRQGYGYTF

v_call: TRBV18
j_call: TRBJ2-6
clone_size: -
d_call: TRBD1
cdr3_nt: TGTGCCAGCTCACCACAAAGGACAGGGACTGGGGCCAACGTCCTGACTTTC
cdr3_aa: CASSPQRTGTGANVLTF

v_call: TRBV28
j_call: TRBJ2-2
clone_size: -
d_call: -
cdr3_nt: TGTGCCAGCAGTTTTCTTAATTTTAACGGGGGCGGGGAGCTGTTTTTT
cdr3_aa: CASSFLNFNGGGELFF

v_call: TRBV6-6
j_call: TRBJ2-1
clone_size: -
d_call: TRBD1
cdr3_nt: TGTGCCAGCAGCCTGACAGGGACGAATGAGCAGTTCTTC
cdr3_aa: CASSLTGTNEQFF

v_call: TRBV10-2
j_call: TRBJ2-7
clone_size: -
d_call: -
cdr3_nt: TGCGCCTCCCGGGGGAGGGGGGGTGTATACGAGCAGTACTTC
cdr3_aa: CASRGRGGVYEQYF

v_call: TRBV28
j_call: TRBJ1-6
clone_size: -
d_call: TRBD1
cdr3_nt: TGTGCCAGCAGTTCTACCGGGACAGGGTCCTATAATTCACCCCTCCACTTT
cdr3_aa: CASSSTGTGSYNSPLHF

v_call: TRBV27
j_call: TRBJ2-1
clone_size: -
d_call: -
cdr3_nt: TGTGCCAGCACCTCGTTGGCGACTAGAGACAATGAGCAGTTCTTC
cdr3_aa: CASTSLATRDNEQFF

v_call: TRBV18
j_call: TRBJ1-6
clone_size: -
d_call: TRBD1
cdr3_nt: TGTGCCAGCTCTCGGACAGGGGATTCACCCCTCCACTTT
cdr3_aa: CASSRTGDSPLHF

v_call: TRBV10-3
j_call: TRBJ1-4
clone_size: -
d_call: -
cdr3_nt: TGTGCCATCAGTGAGACAGGGTCGGAAGAAAAACTGTTTTTT
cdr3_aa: CAISETGSEEKLFF

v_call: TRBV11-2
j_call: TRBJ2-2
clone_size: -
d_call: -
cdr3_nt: TGTGCCAGCAGCTTAGATCGGTTGTCGTACACCGGGGAGCTGTTTTTT
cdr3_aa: CASSLDRLSYTGELFF

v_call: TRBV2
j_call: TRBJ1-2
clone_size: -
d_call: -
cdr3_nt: TGTGCCAGCAGTGAGGCGACACTGGGCGGCTACACCTTC
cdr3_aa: CASSEATLGGYTF

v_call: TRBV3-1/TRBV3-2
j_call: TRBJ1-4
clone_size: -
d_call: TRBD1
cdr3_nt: TGTGCCAGCAGCCGTACAGGGGCAAATAAGGGGCTGTTTTTT
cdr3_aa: CASSRTGANKGLFF

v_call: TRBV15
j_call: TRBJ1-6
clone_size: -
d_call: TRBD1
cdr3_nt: TGTGCCACCAGCAGTAATCACAGGGGTGATTCACCCCTCCACTTT
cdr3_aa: CATSSNHRGDSPLHF

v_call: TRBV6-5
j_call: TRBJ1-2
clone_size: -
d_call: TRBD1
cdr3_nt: TGTGCCAGCACACAGGGGAACTATGGCTACACCTTC
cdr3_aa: CASTQGNYGYTF

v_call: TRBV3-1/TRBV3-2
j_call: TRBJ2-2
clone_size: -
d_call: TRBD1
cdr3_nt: TGTGCCAGCAGCCAGGGACAGGTATCCGGGGAGCTGTTTTTT
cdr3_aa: CASSQGQVSGELFF

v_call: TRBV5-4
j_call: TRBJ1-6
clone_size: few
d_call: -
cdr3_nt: TGTGCCAGCAGCCCCGGGAATTATAATTCACCCCTCCACTTT
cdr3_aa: CASSPGNYNSPLHF